These 32 T cell receptor beta chains originate from one sample sequenced in a study of blood T cell repertoires in COVID-19. Only in-frame clones appear in the TCRdb table, and some are missing; sequencing was by immunoSEQ multiplex PCR. This table holds approximately 70,000 clones, 70% to 90% found once. Sequenced: peripheral blood. The receptors originated from a woman in her fifties or sixties with COVID-19, enrolled during active disease.

The chain employs TRBV6-5 and TRBJ1-6, with D tentatively TRBD1 (5 bases). Trimming pared 9 bases from V and 8 bases from J, leaving 20 bases between. CDR1 is MNHEY, CDR2 SVGAGI, per germline. There are 15 residues in the CDR3. CDR3 sequence reads: CASRPPGGTYSPLHF. CDR3 nucleotide sequence: TGTGCCAGTAGACCGCCCGGGGGAACTTATTCACCCCTCCACTTT.

This chain uses TRBV20-1 with TRBJ2-3; 10 nucleotides agree with TRBD2. This CDR3 is 15 amino acids long. Germline CDR1 and CDR2: DFQATT and SNEGSKA (reference sequence). V was pared by 3 bases and J by 3 bases, with 6 bases of the junction left unmatched. Here the CDR3 DNA reads TGCAGTGCTAGTATCACTAGCGGGAATACAGATACGCAGTATTTT. It yields the protein CSASITSGNTDTQYF.

About this clone: Additional DNA sequences in this sample encode the identical CDR3. The chain joins TRBV7-3 to TRBJ2-3; 9 nucleotides align to TRBD2. The trim removed 2 bases at V and 0 bases at J, leaving 0 bases unmatched. The germline gives CDR1 SGHTA, CDR2 FQGTGA. The CDR3 has 15 amino acids. The CDR3 loop reads CASSLAGGSTDTQYF. As DNA, the CDR3 is TGTGCCAGCAGCTTAGCGGGGGGGAGCACAGATACGCAGTATTTT.

This clone was recorded once. V gene TRBV6-5 combines with J gene TRBJ2-7; 10 bases are shared with TRBD2. Looked up from germline, CDR1 is MNHEY and CDR2 is SVGAGI. Trimming at V came to 8 bases and at J to 3 bases, leaving 10 bases not matched to a gene. The CDR3 contains 15 residues. CDR3 in DNA: TGTGCCAGCGACGGAGGACTAGCGGAGAACTACGAGCAGTACTTC. This codes for CASDGGLAENYEQYF.

The V and J genes are TRBV3-1 (or the pseudogene TRBV3-2) and TRBJ2-1; TRBD2 is a possible D gene (6 bases). The V end was cut by 3 bases, the J end by 3 bases, with 15 bases between. The CDR3 has 16 amino acids. CDR1 and CDR2 (germline): LGHDT, YNNKEL (reference sequence). The CDR3 is CASSHHIGTFYNEQFF. For the CDR3, the DNA is TGTGCCAGCAGCCACCACATTGGGACTTTCTACAATGAGCAGTTCTTC.

The genes are TRBV5-5 and TRBJ2-5; 7 bases fit TRBD2. V dropped 2 bases and J dropped 0; count of bases not matched to a gene: 4. Germline lookup yields CDR1 SGHKS and CDR2 YYEKEE (reference sequence). CDR3 size: 15 residues. The CDR3 loop is CASSFRGGDQETQYF. For the CDR3, the DNA is TGTGCCAGCAGCTTTCGGGGAGGGGACCAAGAGACCCAGTACTTC.

The chain has TRBV9 and TRBJ2-7, with TRBD2 identical over 7 bases. V shed 0 bases, J shed 4 bases, and the junction held 10 bases outside the gene matches. CDR3 length equals 16 residues. The germline V gene has CDR1 SGDLS and CDR2 YYNGEE. The DNA for the CDR3 is TGTGCCAGCAGCGTAGCGTCTGGGGGAGGGATTTACGAGCAGTACTTC. Its translation is CASSVASGGGIYEQYF.

The CDR3 here is CASSVAGNEPQHF. The CDR3 DNA sequence: TGTGCCAGCAGCGTAGCAGGAAATGAGCCCCAGCATTTT. V is TRBV9 and J is TRBJ1-5; D unresolved. This CDR3 region has 13 residues. With 0 bases removed from V and 8 bases from J, the gap between germline ends came to 9 bases. Germline V CDR1 and CDR2: SGDLS, YYNGEE.

The chain combines TRBV6-6 with TRBJ2-1; TRBD1 matches at 7 bases. Per the germline V gene, CDR1 is MNHNY and CDR2 is SVGAGI (reference sequence). The CDR3 loop spans 16 amino acids. Trimming removed 7 bases from V and 0 bases from J; junction bases left unmatched: 9. CDR3 amino acids: CASNRPGQSSYNEQFF. DNA for the CDR3: TGTGCCAGCAACCGACCGGGACAGAGCTCCTACAATGAGCAGTTCTTC.

The rearrangement links TRBV6-5 to TRBJ1-1; D unclear. This CDR3 has 13 residues. The V and J ends lost 6 bases and 1 base respectively, with 9 bases between them. Germline V CDR1 and CDR2: MNHEY, SVGAGI. The CDR3 DNA is TGTGCCAGCAGGATTAGAGCGAACACTGAAGCTTTCTTT. Translation: CASRIRANTEAFF.

J is TRBJ2-5 and V is TRBV20-1; D not certain. The germline V and J ends were trimmed by 0 bases and 9 bases, with 8 bases remaining between them. CDR3 length: 11 residues. Germline lookup yields CDR1 DFQATT and CDR2 SNEGSKA (reference sequence). The CDR3 loop is CSAREVPAQYF. The CDR3 nucleotides are TGCAGTGCTAGAGAGGTCCCGGCCCAGTACTTC.

This chain links TRBV28 with TRBJ2-7, with D possibly matching TRBD1 (5 bases). V gave up 1 base and J gave up 10 bases, with 11 bases separating them. CDR3 length: 12 amino acids. Germline V gene sequence: CDR1 MDHEN, CDR2 SYDVKM. CDR3 nucleotides: TGTGCCAGCAGTTTATTGCAGGGAAGACAGTACTTC. Translation gives CASSLLQGRQYF.

The CDR3 spells CASSLGQGTEAFF. The CDR3 region has the DNA TGTGCCAGCAGTTTGGGACAGGGCACTGAAGCTTTCTTT. This chain links TRBV28 with TRBJ1-1, with 9 bases that match TRBD1. Losses at the gene ends were 3 bases for V and 4 bases for J; bases not matched to a gene: 0. CDR3 length: 13 residues. Per the germline V gene, CDR1 is MDHEN and CDR2 is SYDVKM.

The V gene is TRBV5-3, the J gene TRBJ2-4; D might be TRBD2 (6 bases). TRBV5-3 counts as an open reading frame of uncertain function. V was shortened by 2 bases and J by 2 bases, with 14 bases between the two germline ends. The CDR3 covers 16 residues. CDR3 in amino acids: CARSFSGSSPKNIQYF. The CDR3 DNA reads TGTGCCAGAAGCTTTTCCGGGAGTAGCCCCAAAAACATTCAGTACTTC.

V is TRBV5-1 and J is TRBJ2-3; a weak D match, TRBD2 (6 bases). V lost 0 bases, J lost 5 bases, and 22 bases lay in between. This CDR3 spans 18 amino acids. The germline V gene has CDR1 SGHRS and CDR2 YFSETQ. Here the CDR3 DNA reads TGCGCCAGCAGCTTGGTAACCAGGGCCCGATGGGGGGTAGATACGCAGTATTTT. Its protein product is CASSLVTRARWGVDTQYF.

The chain carries TRBV6-5 and TRBJ2-3; possible D gene TRBD2, 5 bases. Trimming took off 6 bases at V and 4 bases at J, with 14 bases between the two ends. CDR3 length: 14 residues. CDR1 MNHEY and CDR2 SVGAGI come from the germline V gene. In nucleotides, the CDR3 is TGTGCCAGCAGGCTCGGACTCCGCCCAGATACGCAGTATTTT. This gives the protein CASRLGLRPDTQYF.

The chain combines TRBV4-2 with TRBJ1-1, with TRBD1 matching 7 bases. CDR1 and CDR2 from the germline V gene are LGHNA and YNFKEQ. J lost 0 bases, V lost 4 bases, and 8 bases had no gene match. The length of the CDR3 is 16 residues. The CDR3 protein is CASSPQGGLLNTEAFF. CDR3 bases: TGTGCCAGCAGCCCCCAGGGGGGCTTATTGAACACTGAAGCTTTCTTT.

The sample holds one count of this clone. This sequence joins TRBV7-8 and TRBJ2-2; D remains ambiguous. V was clipped by 5 bases and J by 1 base, with 14 bases between them. CDR1 and CDR2 (germline): SGHVS, FQNEAQ. The CDR3 consists of 16 residues. Here the CDR3 DNA reads TGTGCCAGCAGCCCCACGGCGCGACAGAACACCGGGGAGCTGTTTTTT. This gives the protein CASSPTARQNTGELFF.

CDR3 DNA: TGCGCCAGCAGCTTGGATTTCGGGAGTAGCACCGGGGAGCTGTTTTTT. Translating gives CASSLDFGSSTGELFF. The chain carries TRBV5-1 and TRBJ2-2; D possibly corresponds to TRBD2 (6 bases). Deletions cut 0 bases from V and 4 bases from J, with 13 bases between. Germline CDR1 reads SGHRS; CDR2 reads YFSETQ. This CDR3 has 16 amino acids. Together with reference TRBV5-1 and TRBJ2-2, the CDR3 gives the full variable domain: KAGVTQTPRYLIKTRGQQVTLSCSPISGHRSVSWYQQTPGQGLQFLFEYFSETQRNKGNFPGRFSGRQFSNSRSEMNVSTLELGDSALYLCASSLDFGSSTGELFFGEGSRLTVL.

In nucleotides, the CDR3 is TGTGCCAGCAGCCCCTTCCTAGCGGGGGTTGGGCCAGATACGCAGTATTTT. It yields the protein CASSPFLAGVGPDTQYF. The chain joins TRBV9 to TRBJ2-3; 10 nucleotides agree with TRBD2. The CDR3 extends over 17 amino acids. CDR1 is SGDLS and CDR2 is YYNGEE in the germline V gene. V gave up 4 bases and J gave up 4 bases; unmatched junction bases: 12. Complete variable domain (other parts from reference TRBV9 and TRBJ2-3): DSGVTQTPKHLITATGQRVTLRCSPRSGDLSVYWYQQSLDQGLQFLIQYYNGEERAKGNILERFSAQQFPDLHSELNLSSLELGDSALYFCASSPFLAGVGPDTQYFGPGTRLTVL.

This chain connects TRBV3-1 (or the pseudogene TRBV3-2) to TRBJ2-7; no clear D. Trimming pared 3 bases from V and 0 bases from J, leaving 15 bases between. This CDR3 contains 16 residues. Germline V gene data show CDR1 as LGHDT and CDR2 as YNNKEL (reference sequence). The CDR3 here is CASSQITRHLSYEQYF. The CDR3 DNA reads TGTGCCAGCAGCCAGATTACGAGACACCTCTCCTACGAGCAGTACTTC.

This chain connects TRBV14 to TRBJ2-3, with D possibly being TRBD2 (6 bases). In germline, CDR1 is SGHDN, CDR2 FVKESK. V dropped 3 bases and J dropped 0 bases, with 13 bases sitting between them. The CDR3 contains 16 residues. The CDR3 coding sequence is TGTGCCAGCAGCCAGGCCTGGGACTTGAGCACAGATACGCAGTATTTT. This codes for CASSQAWDLSTDTQYF.

This chain uses TRBV5-1 with TRBJ2-2, with a tentative D call TRBD2 (6 bases). There are 16 residues in the CDR3. Germline V gene sequence: CDR1 SGHRS, CDR2 YFSETQ. Trimming removed 4 bases from V and 4 bases from J, with 17 bases in between. CDR3 nucleotides: TGCGCCAGCAGCAGAGACATCCCCGGGGGCACCGGGGAGCTGTTTTTT. Amino acids: CASSRDIPGGTGELFF. Using reference TRBV5-1 and TRBJ2-2 for the parts outside the CDR3, the full variable domain is KAGVTQTPRYLIKTRGQQVTLSCSPISGHRSVSWYQQTPGQGLQFLFEYFSETQRNKGNFPGRFSGRQFSNSRSEMNVSTLELGDSALYLCASSRDIPGGTGELFFGEGSRLTVL.

The chain employs TRBV7-9 and TRBJ2-2; no definite D call. The CDR3 totals 14 residues. Looked up from germline, CDR1 is SEHNR and CDR2 is FQNEAQ (reference sequence). The V end was cut by 5 bases, the J end by 5 bases, with 12 bases between. The CDR3 bases are TGTGCCAGCAGCCCTTCTGCCACAACCGGGGAGCTGTTTTTT. It is translated as CASSPSATTGELFF.

V gene TRBV4-3 combines with J gene TRBJ2-3, with 11 nucleotides matching TRBD1. CDR1 and CDR2 (germline): LGHNA, YSLEER. This CDR3 contains 15 residues. The V gene end was trimmed by 3 bases and the J gene end by 4 bases; junction bases not matched to a gene: 3. The CDR3 here is CASSHRDRGADTQYF. The CDR3 nucleotides are TGCGCCAGCAGCCATAGGGACAGGGGGGCAGATACGCAGTATTTT.

The J gene is TRBJ2-3, the V gene TRBV6-4; 10 positions match TRBD2. This CDR3 contains 15 residues. V shed 6 bases and J 2 bases; nucleotides not matched to a gene: 5. The germline V gene encodes CDR1 MRHNA and CDR2 SNTAGT. The CDR3 reads CASRAGGRATDTQYF. The CDR3 coding sequence is TGTGCCAGCAGAGCGGGAGGGCGGGCCACAGATACGCAGTATTTT.

This clone was counted once. The chain recombines TRBV11-2 with TRBJ1-1; the match to TRBD1 covers 9 bases. The germline gives CDR1 SGHAT, CDR2 FQNNGV. This CDR3 contains 14 residues. V was pared by 8 bases and J by 5 bases, with 9 bases of the junction left unmatched. Written as DNA, the CDR3 is TGTGCCAGCCGCGGACAGGGGCGAGGGACTGAAGCTTTCTTT. This sequence encodes CASRGQGRGTEAFF.

The V call is TRBV5-5, the J call TRBJ1-1; D call uncertain. V dropped 4 bases and J dropped 7 bases, with 8 bases sitting between them. This CDR3 comprises 11 residues. Looked up from germline, CDR1 is SGHKS and CDR2 is YYEKEE (reference sequence). The CDR3 coding sequence is TGTGCCAGCAGCAAAACAGTTGAAGCTTTCTTT. It yields the protein CASSKTVEAFF.

The DNA of the CDR3 is TGCAGCGTTGGAACCCTTGGGAGGGTTGAGGAGCAGTACTTC. It translates to CSVGTLGRVEEQYF. The rearrangement joins TRBV29-1 to TRBJ2-7; 7 bases align to TRBD2. From germline, CDR1 is SQVTM and CDR2 ANQGSEA. CDR3 length equals 14 residues. The V and J ends lost 4 bases and 7 bases, in that order; junction bases with no gene match: 13.

In its sample, this clone was seen once. The V gene is TRBV3-1 (or the pseudogene TRBV3-2), the J gene TRBJ2-7; TRBD2 might be the D (5 bases). V was trimmed by 1 base and J by 3 bases, leaving 13 bases between them. The germline V gene encodes CDR1 LGHDT and CDR2 YNNKEL (reference sequence). The CDR3 spans 15 residues. In nucleotides, the CDR3 is TGTGCCAGCAGCCAAGGGCTAGCTATCAGCTACGAGCAGTACTTC. Amino acid sequence: CASSQGLAISYEQYF.

This rearrangement joins TRBV7-3 to TRBJ2-2, with D uncertain. The CDR3 length is 14 residues. The germline V and J ends were trimmed by 0 bases and 5 bases, with 7 bases remaining between them. CDR1 SGHTA and CDR2 FQGTGA come from the germline V gene. The CDR3 is CASSLTLETGELFF. In DNA, the CDR3 is TGTGCCAGCAGCTTAACCTTGGAGACCGGGGAGCTGTTTTTT.

This chain joins TRBV13 and TRBJ2-2, with D possibly being TRBD1 (6 bases). CDR1 PRHDT and CDR2 FYEKMQ come from the germline V gene (reference sequence). There are 16 residues in the CDR3. The germline V and J ends were trimmed by 1 base and 6 bases, with 15 bases remaining between them. CDR3 nucleotides: TGTGCCAGCAGCTTAGATACAGGGTATAGGGCCGGGGAGCTGTTTTTT. The encoded protein is CASSLDTGYRAGELFF.